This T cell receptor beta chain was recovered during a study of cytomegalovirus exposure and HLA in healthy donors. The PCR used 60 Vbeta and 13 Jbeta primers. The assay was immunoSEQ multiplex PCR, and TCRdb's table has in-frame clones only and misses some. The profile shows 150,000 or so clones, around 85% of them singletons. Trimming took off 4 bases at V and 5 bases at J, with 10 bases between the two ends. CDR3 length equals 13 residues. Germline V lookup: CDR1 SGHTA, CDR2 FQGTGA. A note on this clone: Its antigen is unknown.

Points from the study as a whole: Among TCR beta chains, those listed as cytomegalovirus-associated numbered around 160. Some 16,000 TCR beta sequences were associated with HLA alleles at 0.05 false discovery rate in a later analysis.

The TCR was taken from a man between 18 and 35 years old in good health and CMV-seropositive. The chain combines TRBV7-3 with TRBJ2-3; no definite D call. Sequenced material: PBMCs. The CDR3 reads CASSSRLEDTQYF. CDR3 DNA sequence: TGTGCCAGCAGCTCCAGACTGGAAGATACGCAGTATTTT.